The present TCR beta chain was sequenced within a study of memory B cells and T cells in multiple sclerosis. Note on this clone: The antigen is unknown.

CFSE-dim autoproliferating and CFSE-high non-proliferating T cells from unstimulated culture were sequenced separately. Pooled replicate wells came from around 50 million CFSE-labeled PBMCs cultured 7 days without stimulus. Clones were sequenced by immunoSEQ multiplex PCR, and TCRdb holds only the in-frame ones, with some missing. The table records 40,000 to 50,000 clones, around 80% of them present only once. J lost 4 bases, V lost 1 base, and 8 bases had no gene match. This CDR3 is built from 17 residues. CDR1 is MGHRA, CDR2 YSYEKL, per germline. Source material: PBMCs from blood kept in culture. The chain uses TRBV4-1 and TRBJ2-1, with 9 bases lining up with TRBD2. This clonotype was sampled from a human donor with multiple sclerosis. The CDR3 reads CASSQVPGSGGYNEQFF. The CDR3, as DNA: TGCGCCAGCAGCCAAGTTCCTGGTAGCGGGGGATACAATGAGCAGTTCTTC.